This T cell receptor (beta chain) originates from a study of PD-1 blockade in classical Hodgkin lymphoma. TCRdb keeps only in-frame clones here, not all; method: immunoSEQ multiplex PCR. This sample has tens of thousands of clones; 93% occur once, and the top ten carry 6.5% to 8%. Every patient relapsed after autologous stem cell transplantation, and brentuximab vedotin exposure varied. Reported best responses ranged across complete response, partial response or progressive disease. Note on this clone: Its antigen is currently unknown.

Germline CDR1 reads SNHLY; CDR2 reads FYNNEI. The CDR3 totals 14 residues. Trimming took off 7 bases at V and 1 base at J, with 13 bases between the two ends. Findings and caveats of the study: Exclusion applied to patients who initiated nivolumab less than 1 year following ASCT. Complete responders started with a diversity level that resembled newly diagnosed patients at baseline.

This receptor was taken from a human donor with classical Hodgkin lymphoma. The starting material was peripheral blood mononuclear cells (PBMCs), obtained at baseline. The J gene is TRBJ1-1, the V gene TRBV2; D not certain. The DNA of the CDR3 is TGTGCCAGCACCCGTCCACTAAGGAACACTGAAGCTTTCTTT. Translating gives CASTRPLRNTEAFF.